Shown below are 14 T cell receptor beta chains from a single sample sequenced in a study of T cell changes during pregnancy in multiple sclerosis (dated by TCRdb to the late 2010s). The library was obtained by the immunoSEQ multiplex PCR assay. TCRdb's version of the immuneACCESS table is confined to in-frame rearrangements and falls short of the full clone set. An unresolved V gene accounts for under half of the shortfall where checked; the remainder is of unknown origin. Here the sample has 26,000 or so clones; over 80% occur a single time. The ten largest make up more than 5% of the sample. The sequenced sample was CD8+ T cells from peripheral blood mononuclear cells, obtained before pregnancy. The receptors originated from a female donor with multiple sclerosis, enrolled in a pregnancy study.

The chain joins TRBV2 to TRBJ2-7; 7 bases line up with TRBD1. V lost 0 bases and J lost 3; bases outside the gene matches: 5. The CDR3 runs to 15 residues. The germline V gene has CDR1 SNHLY and CDR2 FYNNEI. The CDR3 loop is CASSEAWDSYYEQYF. DNA for the CDR3: TGTGCCAGCAGTGAAGCGTGGGACAGCTACTACGAGCAGTACTTC.

This chain joins TRBV19 and TRBJ1-2, with 8 bases lining up with TRBD1. Unmatched junction bases numbered 5, after V lost 4 bases and J lost 4 bases. Germline loops: CDR1 LNHDA, CDR2 SQIVND (reference sequence). The CDR3 sequence is 14 residues long. The chain's CDR3 is CASSTTGDGYGYTF. CDR3 DNA: TGTGCCAGTAGTACGACAGGGGATGGCTATGGCTACACCTTC.

A single count supports this clone. One end of the junction does not line up with germline, which may come from a read error. The chain joins TRBV7-7 to TRBJ2-5; TRBD1 agrees at 8 bases. The CDR3 is 14 residues long. Looked up from germline, CDR1 is SSHAT and CDR2 is FNYEAQ (reference sequence). This CDR3 reads CASTSPETGDAQYF. CDR3 in DNA: TGTGCTAGCACCTCCCCCGAGACAGGGGACGCCCAGTACTTC.

This sequence joins TRBV10-3 and TRBJ1-5; weak D call: TRBD1 (5 bases). The CDR3 covers 17 residues. Germline V gene data show CDR1 as ENHRY and CDR2 as SYGVKD. The germline V and J ends were trimmed by 0 bases and 3 bases, with 15 bases remaining between them. CDR3 loop: CAISESSGATNNQPQHF. The CDR3, as DNA: TGTGCCATCAGTGAGTCGAGTGGGGCCACAAACAATCAGCCCCAGCATTTT.

V is TRBV27 and J is TRBJ2-5; TRBD2 agrees at 8 bases. This CDR3 contains 16 residues. In germline, CDR1 is MNHEY, CDR2 SMNVEV (reference sequence). Trimming at V came to 1 base and at J to 5 bases, leaving 9 bases not matched to a gene. The CDR3 sequence: CASSLYPREVGETQYF. For the CDR3, the DNA is TGTGCCAGCAGTTTATATCCGCGGGAGGTAGGGGAGACCCAGTACTTC.

This CDR3 is CASSHGTSDSYEQYF. CDR3 sequence (DNA): TGCGCCAGCAGCCACGGGACTAGCGACTCCTACGAGCAGTACTTC. This sequence joins TRBV4-3 and TRBJ2-7; 10 nucleotides line up with TRBD2. The CDR3 contains 15 residues. The trim removed 3 bases at V and 0 bases at J, leaving 2 bases unmatched. From germline, CDR1 is LGHNA and CDR2 YSLEER.

The V and J genes are TRBV2 and TRBJ2-1; a weak D match, TRBD2 (5 bases). The CDR3 extends over 14 amino acids. CDR1 is SNHLY and CDR2 is FYNNEI in the germline V gene. With 4 bases removed from V and 4 bases from J, the gap between germline ends came to 11 bases. DNA for the CDR3: TGTGCCAGCAGTGTTTTGGACTCATACAATGAGCAGTTCTTC. It specifies CASSVLDSYNEQFF.

The CDR3 region is CASSEFSGAHYGYTF. CDR3 bases: TGTGCCAGCAGTGAATTCTCAGGGGCACACTATGGCTACACCTTC. This rearrangement joins TRBV6-1 to TRBJ1-2; weak D call: TRBD1 (6 bases). The CDR3 loop spans 15 amino acids. Germline V gives CDR1 MNHNS, CDR2 SASEGT. V lost 2 bases, J lost 3 bases, and 13 bases lay in between.

The V gene is TRBV28, the J gene TRBJ2-5, with 9 bases fitting TRBD2. Unmatched junction bases numbered 15, after V lost 6 bases and J lost 7 bases. Germline CDR1 is MDHEN and CDR2 is SYDVKM. The CDR3 totals 16 residues. The CDR3: CASRILSSGTGGTQYF. The CDR3 DNA reads TGTGCCAGCAGGATACTCTCTAGCGGGACCGGTGGGACCCAGTACTTC.

The CDR3 coding sequence is TGTGCCAGCAGTTTATTCGGCTACAGGGGAACAGATACGCAGTATTTT. Translation: CASSLFGYRGTDTQYF. This chain connects TRBV27 to TRBJ2-3; 7 nucleotides align to TRBD1. The CDR3 covers 16 residues. The V and J ends lost 1 base and 3 bases, in that order; junction bases with no gene match: 7. Germline values: CDR1 MNHEY, CDR2 SMNVEV (reference sequence).

This chain joins TRBV5-1 and TRBJ2-1; TRBD2 is a possible D gene (6 bases). Trimming took 7 bases from V and 6 from J, leaving 23 bases between them. The germline gives CDR1 SGHRS, CDR2 YFSETQ. The CDR3 length is 16 residues. Here the CDR3 reads CASGGTEGRPFNEQFF. CDR3 nucleotide sequence: TGCGCCAGCGGGGGGACGGAGGGGAGGCCCTTCAATGAGCAGTTCTTC.

The chain carries TRBV6-4 and TRBJ2-1, with no clear D. The germline V gene encodes CDR1 MRHNA and CDR2 SNTAGT. CDR3 length equals 15 residues. The germline V and J ends were trimmed by 6 bases and 0 bases, with 12 bases remaining between them. CDR3 coding DNA: TGTGCCAGCAGCCACGTTCGCAGCTCCTACAATGAGCAGTTCTTC. Translation: CASSHVRSSYNEQFF.

This clone was found once. The rearrangement links TRBV7-8 to TRBJ2-7, with a tentative D call TRBD2 (5 bases). V was cut by 4 bases and J by 4 bases, with 17 bases left in between. Germline CDR1 SGHVS, CDR2 FQNEAQ. This CDR3 has 15 amino acids. The CDR3 region has the DNA TGTGCCAGCAGCTCTCGTCGGGAACGGCCTTACGAGCAGTACTTC. Residues: CASSSRRERPYEQYF.

The gene calls are TRBV7-3 and TRBJ2-5; weak D call: TRBD1 (6 bases). The CDR3 is 15 amino acids. CDR1 and CDR2 from the germline V gene are SGHTA and FQGTGA. V lost 1 base to trimming and J lost 7 bases, with 16 bases between them. The CDR3 DNA follows: TGTGCCAGCAGCTTAAAAGAGGGGGAACTTGGGACCCAGTACTTC. Protein sequence: CASSLKEGELGTQYF.